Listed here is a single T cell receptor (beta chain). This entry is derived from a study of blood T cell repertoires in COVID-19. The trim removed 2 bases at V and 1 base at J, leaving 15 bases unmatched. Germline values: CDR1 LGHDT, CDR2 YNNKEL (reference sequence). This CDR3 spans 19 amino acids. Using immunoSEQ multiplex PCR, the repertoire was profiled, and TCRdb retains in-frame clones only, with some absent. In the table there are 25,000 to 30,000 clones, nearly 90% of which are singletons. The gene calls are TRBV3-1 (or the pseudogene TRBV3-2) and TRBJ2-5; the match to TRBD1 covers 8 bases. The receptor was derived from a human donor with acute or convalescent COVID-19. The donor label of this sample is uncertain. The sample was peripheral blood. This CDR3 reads CASSQTAQLRTGPQETQYF. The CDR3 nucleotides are TGTGCCAGCAGCCAAACCGCGCAGTTGAGGACAGGGCCCCAAGAGACCCAGTACTTC.